The 6 T cell receptor beta chains presented below share a single source sample, sequenced in a study of high-grade serous ovarian cancer treatment subgroups. Tumor samples were taken before definitive surgery or chemotherapy. Repertoires were generated with immunoSEQ multiplex PCR, while TCRdb's copy carries only in-frame clones and drops some. The data contain some 3,100 clones, around 70% of them singletons. The sample comprised tumor tissue. Source of these receptors: a human donor with high-grade serous ovarian cancer.

The chain employs TRBV4-1 and TRBJ2-1, with 9 bases that match TRBD2. V trimming: 1 base; J trimming: 0 bases; junction bases outside the gene matches: 13. This CDR3 is 20 amino acids long. CDR1 is MGHRA and CDR2 is YSYEKL in the germline V gene. CDR3 loop: CASSQGGRTSVISSYNEQFF. For the CDR3, the DNA is TGCGCCAGCAGCCAAGGGGGACGGACTAGCGTTATCAGCTCCTACAATGAGCAGTTCTTC.

The genes are TRBV19 and TRBJ2-6; a possible D gene is TRBD2 (6 bases). Germline V gives CDR1 LNHDA, CDR2 SQIVND (reference sequence). V shed 5 bases and J shed 2 bases, with 13 bases lying between them. This CDR3 has 16 amino acids. Here the CDR3 reads CASSPSANTGANVLTF. Written as DNA, the CDR3 is TGTGCCAGTAGTCCTAGCGCCAACACTGGGGCCAACGTCCTGACTTTC.

The chain combines TRBV30 with TRBJ2-6; tentatively, D is TRBD2 (6 bases). CDR1 is GTSNPN, CDR2 SVGIG, per germline (reference sequence). V lost 5 bases and J lost 4, with 12 bases in between. CDR3 size: 14 residues. CDR3 region: CAWGGSGGANVLTF. DNA for the CDR3: TGTGCCTGGGGGGGGTCGGGCGGGGCCAACGTCCTGACTTTC.

The chain carries TRBV7-2 and TRBJ2-2, with D possibly matching TRBD2 (6 bases). CDR3 length: 16 amino acids. CDR1 and CDR2 from the germline V gene are SGHTA and FQGNSA. The ends were cut back, 4 bases at V and 7 bases at J, with 19 bases in the middle. The CDR3 DNA reads as TGTGCCAGCAGCTCGGGAGTGGGTCGGTGGAACGGGGAGCTGTTTTTT. The encoded protein is CASSSGVGRWNGELFF.

The table lists this clone with a count of one. V is TRBV4-3 and J is TRBJ2-1, with 8 bases fitting TRBD2. Germline lookup yields CDR1 LGHNA and CDR2 YSLEER. J was trimmed by 8 bases and V by 0 bases; bases with no gene match: 12. This CDR3 comprises 17 residues. CDR3 sequence reads: CASSQDGRTSPSDEQFF. As DNA, the CDR3 is TGCGCCAGCAGCCAAGATGGTAGGACTAGCCCTTCGGATGAGCAGTTCTTC.

The chain is built from TRBV12-5 and TRBJ2-1; 10 bases are shared with TRBD1. The CDR3 spans 15 residues. Trimming removed 7 bases from V and 6 bases from J; junction bases left unmatched: 9. The germline gives CDR1 LGHNT, CDR2 FRNRAP. The CDR3 nucleotides read TGTGCTAGTGCTTCGGGACAGGGGTTAGGCAATGAGCAGTTCTTC. It is translated as CASASGQGLGNEQFF. The complete variable domain, with remaining parts taken from reference TRBV12-5 and TRBJ2-1, reads DARVTQTPRHKVTEMGQEVTMRCQPILGHNTVFWYRQTMMQGLELLAYFRNRAPLDDSGMPKDRFSAEMPDATLATLKIQPSEPRDSAVYFCASASGQGLGNEQFFGPGTRLTVL.